The clone carrying this T cell receptor beta chain was seen only once. Profiling relied on immunoSEQ multiplex PCR, and the TCRdb table lists in-frame clones only, not all of them. Among about 97,000 clones listed, approximately 94% were seen once. Between the trimmed V and J ends, which lost 6 bases and 0 bases, there was a span of 15 bases. The CDR3 is 16 amino acids. Germline CDR1 and CDR2: KGHSH and LQKENI. This sample was taken from a study of cytomegalovirus exposure and HLA in healthy donors. This receptor was obtained from a woman aged 18-35 years in good health and CMV-seronegative. The material sequenced was PBMCs. The V gene is TRBV18, the J gene TRBJ1-5, with a possible D match to TRBD1 (6 bases). CDR3 sequence: CASSLRTAHSNQPQHF. CDR3 nucleotides: TGTGCCAGCTCCCTACGGACAGCCCATAGCAATCAGCCCCAGCATTTT.